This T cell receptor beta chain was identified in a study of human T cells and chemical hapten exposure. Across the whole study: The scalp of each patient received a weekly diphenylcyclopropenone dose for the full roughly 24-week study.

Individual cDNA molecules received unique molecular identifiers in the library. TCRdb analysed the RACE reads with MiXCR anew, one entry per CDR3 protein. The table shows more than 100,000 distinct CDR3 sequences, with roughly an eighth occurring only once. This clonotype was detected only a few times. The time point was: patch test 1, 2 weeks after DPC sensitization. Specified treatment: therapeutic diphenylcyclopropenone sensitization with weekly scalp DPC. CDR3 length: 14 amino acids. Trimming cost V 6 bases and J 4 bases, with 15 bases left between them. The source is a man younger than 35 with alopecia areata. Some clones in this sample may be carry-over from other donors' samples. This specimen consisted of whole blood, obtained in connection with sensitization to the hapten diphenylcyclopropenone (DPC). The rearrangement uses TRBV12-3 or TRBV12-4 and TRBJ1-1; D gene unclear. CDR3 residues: CASSPVMVGTEAFF. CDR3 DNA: TGTGCCAGCAGCCCGGTGATGGTAGGCACTGAAGCTTTCTTT.